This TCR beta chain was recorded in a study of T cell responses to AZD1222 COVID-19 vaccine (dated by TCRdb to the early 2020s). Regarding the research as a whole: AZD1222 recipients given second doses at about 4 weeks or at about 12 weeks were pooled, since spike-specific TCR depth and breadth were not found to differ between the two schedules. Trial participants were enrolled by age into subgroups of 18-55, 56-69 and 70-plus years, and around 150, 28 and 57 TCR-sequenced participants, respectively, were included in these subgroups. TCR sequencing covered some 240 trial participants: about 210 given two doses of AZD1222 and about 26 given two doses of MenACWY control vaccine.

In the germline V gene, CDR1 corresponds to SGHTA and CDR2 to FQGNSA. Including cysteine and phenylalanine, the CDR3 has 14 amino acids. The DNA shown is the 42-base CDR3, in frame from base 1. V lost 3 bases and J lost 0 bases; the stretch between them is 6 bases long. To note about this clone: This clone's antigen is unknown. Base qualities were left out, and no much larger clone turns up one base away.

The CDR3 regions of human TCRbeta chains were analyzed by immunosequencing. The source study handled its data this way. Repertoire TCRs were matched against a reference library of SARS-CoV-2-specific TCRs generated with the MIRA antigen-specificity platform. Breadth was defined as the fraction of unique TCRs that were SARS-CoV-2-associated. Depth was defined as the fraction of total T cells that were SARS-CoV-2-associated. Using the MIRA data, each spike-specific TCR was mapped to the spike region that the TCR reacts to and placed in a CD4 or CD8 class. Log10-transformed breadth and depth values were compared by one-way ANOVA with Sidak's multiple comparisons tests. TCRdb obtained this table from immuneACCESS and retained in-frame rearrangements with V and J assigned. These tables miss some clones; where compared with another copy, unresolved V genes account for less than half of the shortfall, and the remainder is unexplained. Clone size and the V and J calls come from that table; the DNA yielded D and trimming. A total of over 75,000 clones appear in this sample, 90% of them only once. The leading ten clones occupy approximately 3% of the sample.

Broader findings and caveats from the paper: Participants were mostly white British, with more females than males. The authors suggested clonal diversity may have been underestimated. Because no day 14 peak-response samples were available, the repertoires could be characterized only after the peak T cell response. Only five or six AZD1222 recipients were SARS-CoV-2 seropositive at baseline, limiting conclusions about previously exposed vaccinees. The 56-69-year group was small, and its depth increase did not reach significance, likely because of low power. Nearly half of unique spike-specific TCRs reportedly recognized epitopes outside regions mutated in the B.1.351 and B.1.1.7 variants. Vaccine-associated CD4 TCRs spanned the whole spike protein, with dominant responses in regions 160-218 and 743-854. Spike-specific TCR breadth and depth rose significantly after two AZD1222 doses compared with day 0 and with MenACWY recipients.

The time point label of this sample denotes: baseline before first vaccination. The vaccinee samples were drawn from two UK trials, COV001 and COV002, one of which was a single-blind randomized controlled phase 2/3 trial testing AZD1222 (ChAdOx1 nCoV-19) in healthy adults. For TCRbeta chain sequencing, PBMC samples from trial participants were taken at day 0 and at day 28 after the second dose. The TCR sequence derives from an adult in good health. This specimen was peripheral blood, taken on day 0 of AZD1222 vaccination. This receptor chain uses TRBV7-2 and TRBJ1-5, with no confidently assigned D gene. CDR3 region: CASSFRDSNQPQHF. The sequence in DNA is TGTGCCAGCAGCTTCCGGGATAGCAATCAGCCCCAGCATTTT.